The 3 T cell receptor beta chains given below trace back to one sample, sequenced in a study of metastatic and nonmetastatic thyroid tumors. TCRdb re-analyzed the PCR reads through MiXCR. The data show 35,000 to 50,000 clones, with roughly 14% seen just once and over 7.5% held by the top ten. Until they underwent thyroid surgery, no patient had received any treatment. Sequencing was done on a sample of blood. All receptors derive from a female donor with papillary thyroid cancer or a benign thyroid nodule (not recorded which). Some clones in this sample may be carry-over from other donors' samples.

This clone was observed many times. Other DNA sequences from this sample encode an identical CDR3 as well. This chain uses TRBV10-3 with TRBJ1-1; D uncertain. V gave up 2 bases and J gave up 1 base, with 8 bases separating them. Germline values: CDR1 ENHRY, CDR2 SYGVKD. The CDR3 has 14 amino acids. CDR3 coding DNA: TGTGCCATCAGTGAGGGGCAGCCGAACACTGAAGCTTTCTTT. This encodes CAISEGQPNTEAFF.

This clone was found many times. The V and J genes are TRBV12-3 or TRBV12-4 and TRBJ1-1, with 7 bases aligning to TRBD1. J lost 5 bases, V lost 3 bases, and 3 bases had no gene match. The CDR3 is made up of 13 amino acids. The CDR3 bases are TGTGCCAGCAGTTTTCAGGGGGGGACTGAAGCTTTCTTT. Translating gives CASSFQGGTEAFF.

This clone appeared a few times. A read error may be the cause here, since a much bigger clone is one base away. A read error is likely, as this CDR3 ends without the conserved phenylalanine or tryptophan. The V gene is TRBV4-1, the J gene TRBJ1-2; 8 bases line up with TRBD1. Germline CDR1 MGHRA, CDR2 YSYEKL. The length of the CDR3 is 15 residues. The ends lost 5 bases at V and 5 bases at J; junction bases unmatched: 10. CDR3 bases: TGCGCCAGCAGCTTATTACAGGGGGGTTCTTATGGCTACACCCTC. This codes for CASSLLQGGSYGYTL.